This TCR beta chain was obtained from a study of immune evolution from preneoplasia to lung adenocarcinoma. Assay used: immunoSEQ multiplex PCR; TCRdb lists only in-frame clones, some missing. The sample yields roughly 3,700 clones, around 82% seen once. V was clipped by 0 bases and J by 2 bases; unmatched bases: 9. This CDR3 is 17 amino acids long. In germline, CDR1 is SGDLS, CDR2 YYNGEE. This chain connects TRBV9 to TRBJ2-7; 9 bases are a match to TRBD2. Sequenced: FFPE lung adenocarcinoma in situ tissue. This clonotype originated in a person aged 65-85 years with lung adenocarcinoma. The DNA of the CDR3 is TGTGCCAGCAGCGTAGGTTTGCGGGGGGGGGCCCCCTACGAGCAGTACTTC. It codes for CASSVGLRGGAPYEQYF.